This TCR beta chain appears in the sequencing data of a study of T-cell memory formation after mild COVID-19. Study information: TCR clusters mostly belonged to single donors.

Sample barcodes and UMIs were carried by the TCR alpha and TCR beta cDNA libraries that 5'RACE generated with constant-segment primers. TCRdb ran MiXCR on the 5' RACE reads and lists one entry per CDR3 protein. This table holds approximately 210,000 distinct CDR3 sequences, 8% to 11% found once. Study-wide findings and caveats: Some responding clones appeared in pre-infection memory, suggesting cross-reactive memory joined. Later expanders leaned toward CD4+, whereas clones contracting from day 15 to 85 were balanced CD4/CD8.

This clonotype came up a few times. Its target is not known. Sample: PBMCs or a T cell subset sorted from them (not recorded which). This sequence originates from a man aged 18 to 30 who had mild COVID-19 (a few samples of this study predate the infection). Cell type and time point are not known.

The CDR3 bases are TGTGCCAGCAGTGAATTCCAGGGTGAGACCCAGTACTTC. It specifies CASSEFQGETQYF. The chain has TRBV6-1 and TRBJ2-5; D might be TRBD1 (5 bases). Germline CDR1 and CDR2: MNHNS and SASEGT. Trimming took off 2 bases at V and 5 bases at J, with 9 bases between the two ends. The CDR3 spans 13 residues.